This T cell receptor beta chain appears in the sequencing data of a study of CD8+ T cells in alopecia areata. Study as a whole: The SALT score measured affected scalp surface percentage in treated patients. Broader study findings: Tofacitinib significantly brought down scalp clonality and expanded CD8+ clones among top 100. Patients showed less clear TCR sequence sharing than mice, possibly partly because of HLA diversity.

V lost 2 bases, J lost 5 bases, and 10 bases stayed unmatched. The CDR3 extends over 15 amino acids. Per germline, CDR1 GTSNPN and CDR2 SVGIG (reference sequence). The sample's treatment: oral pan-JAK inhibitor, 5-10 mg twice daily. cDNA serving as the sequencing template came from extracted, reverse transcribed RNA. Assay: immunoSEQ multiplex PCR; the TCRdb copy retains only in-frame clones and omits some. Of over 70,000 clones listed, approximately 70% are singletons. Comment on this clone: The antigen remains undetermined.

The chain has TRBV30 and TRBJ1-1; 8 bases line up with TRBD1. Material: CD8+ T cells sorted from blood, obtained at week 24, from a patient treated with tofacitinib. The receptor's source is a human donor with alopecia areata. CDR3 sequence: CAWSPRTGSRTEAFF. The DNA of the CDR3 is TGTGCCTGGAGTCCCCGGACAGGGTCGAGGACTGAAGCTTTCTTT.